Presented here are 31 T cell receptor beta chains from one specimen sequenced in a study of blood T cell repertoires in COVID-19. Profiled with immunoSEQ multiplex PCR; TCRdb holds only in-frame clones, not every one. The profile covers about 140,000 clones, with 70% to 90% appearing a single time and approximately 4.5% taken by the ten largest. Sequenced input: PBMCs or T cells enriched from blood (not recorded which). Source of these receptors: a man aged 50-59 years who had recovered from COVID-19.

The V call is TRBV9, the J call TRBJ2-1; the match to TRBD1 covers 10 bases. CDR1 and CDR2 (germline): SGDLS, YYNGEE. J gave up 4 bases and V 3 bases, and 4 bases lay outside the gene matches. This CDR3 region has 15 residues. The CDR3 nucleotides are TGTGCCAGCAGCGAGGGACAGGGGTATTACAATGAGCAGTTCTTC. Translated, it gives CASSEGQGYYNEQFF.

J is TRBJ1-3 and V is TRBV14; 8 nucleotides line up with TRBD1. The ends lost 4 bases at V and 0 bases at J; junction bases unmatched: 5. The V gene's germline CDR1 is SGHDN and CDR2 FVKESK. The CDR3 sequence is 16 residues long. The CDR3 coding sequence is TGTGCCAGCAGCCTCGGACAGGGCAGCTCTGGAAACACCATATATTTT. Its translation: CASSLGQGSSGNTIYF.

This rearrangement joins TRBV19 to TRBJ1-5, with D tentatively TRBD1 (6 bases). Germline lookup yields CDR1 LNHDA and CDR2 SQIVND (reference sequence). CDR3 length: 17 amino acids. With 4 bases removed from V and 0 bases from J, the gap between germline ends came to 16 bases. The CDR3 sequence is CASSKGTGQLSNQPQHF. Here the CDR3 DNA reads TGTGCCAGTAGTAAGGGAACTGGACAGCTTAGCAATCAGCCCCAGCATTTT.

The gene calls are TRBV9 and TRBJ1-2; 10 nucleotides agree with TRBD1. Trimming at V came to 0 bases and at J to 6 bases, leaving 8 bases not matched to a gene. The length of the CDR3 is 16 residues. Germline values: CDR1 SGDLS, CDR2 YYNGEE. CDR3 sequence (DNA): TGTGCCAGCAGCGTAGCTTCCGGGACAGGGGTTGATGGCTACACCTTC. Residues: CASSVASGTGVDGYTF.

V and J are TRBV19 and TRBJ1-2, with TRBD1 as a possible D gene (6 bases). With 5 bases removed from V and 6 bases from J, the gap between germline ends came to 16 bases. The germline CDR1 and CDR2 sequences are LNHDA and SQIVND (reference sequence). This CDR3 is 14 amino acids long. In DNA, the CDR3 is TGTGCCAGTAGTCCGCGGACAGCCCATCATGGCTACACCTTC. Translating it yields CASSPRTAHHGYTF.

This clone is a singleton in its sample. V and J are TRBV7-3 and TRBJ2-6; the match to TRBD1 covers 9 bases. Trimming at V came to 5 bases and at J to 0 bases, leaving 8 bases not matched to a gene. CDR1 and CDR2 (germline): SGHTA, FQGTGA. This CDR3 region has 18 residues. CDR3 region: CASSPGTGSSSGANVLTF. In DNA form, the CDR3 reads TGTGCCAGCAGCCCAGGGACAGGGTCAAGCTCTGGGGCCAACGTCCTGACTTTC.

The rearrangement uses TRBV7-3 and TRBJ2-1; 9 bases fit TRBD2. Germline CDR1 and CDR2: SGHTA and FQGTGA. With 2 bases clipped from V and 2 bases from J, the junction kept 4 bases outside the gene matches. The CDR3 loop spans 16 amino acids. The CDR3 coding sequence is TGTGCCAGCAGCTTAGTCTCTAGCGGGACCTACAATGAGCAGTTCTTC. This codes for CASSLVSSGTYNEQFF.

V and J are TRBV11-2 and TRBJ1-2; 11 bases match TRBD1. V was pared by 1 base and J by 4 bases, with 5 bases of the junction left unmatched. CDR1 is SGHAT, CDR2 FQNNGV, per germline. The CDR3 length is 16 residues. DNA for the CDR3: TGTGCCAGCAGCTTAGGGGGACAGGGGGTTCTCTATGGCTACACCTTC. This gives the protein CASSLGGQGVLYGYTF.

The V call is TRBV7-9, the J call TRBJ2-5, with D maybe TRBD1 (7 bases). The ends were cut back, 2 bases at V and 5 bases at J, with 12 bases in the middle. Germline assignment: CDR1 SEHNR and CDR2 FQNEAQ (reference sequence). The CDR3 spans 14 residues. The CDR3, as DNA: TGTGCCAGCAGCTTAAACGCAGGGGGGGAGACCCAGTACTTC. Translating it yields CASSLNAGGETQYF.

The CDR3 nucleotides are TGCGCCAGCAGCCAAGATCGAGGCAGGGGCAAGACCCAGTACTTC. Protein product: CASSQDRGRGKTQYF. This chain uses TRBV4-3 with TRBJ2-5, with D perhaps matching TRBD1 (6 bases). Germline V gives CDR1 LGHNA, CDR2 YSLEER. The CDR3 is made up of 15 amino acids. V lost 0 bases, J lost 6 bases, and 14 bases lay in between.

This chain uses TRBV7-6 with TRBJ1-1, with D unresolved. V lost 2 bases to trimming and J lost 5 bases, with 9 bases between them. Germline V gene sequence: CDR1 SGHVS, CDR2 FNYEAQ. CDR3 size: 13 residues. The CDR3 DNA reads TGTGCCAGCAGCTTATACTCGAATACTGAAGCTTTCTTT. It translates to CASSLYSNTEAFF.

The chain is built from TRBV7-2 and TRBJ2-4; 10 positions agree with TRBD2. This CDR3 contains 15 residues. The ends lost 4 bases at V and 8 bases at J; junction bases unmatched: 8. Per the germline V gene, CDR1 is SGHTA and CDR2 is FQGNSA. The CDR3 DNA sequence: TGTGCCAGCAGCTCCTCCCAGCTAGCGGGGGACATTCAGTACTTC. Translated: CASSSSQLAGDIQYF.

V and J are TRBV7-2 and TRBJ1-4, with a weak D call TRBD1 (5 bases). Germline CDR1 reads SGHTA; CDR2 reads FQGNSA. The CDR3 runs 15 residues. The V end lost 5 bases, the J end lost 12 bases, and 22 bases lay between the germline ends. The CDR3 nucleotides read TGTGCCAGCAGCGGAGGGTGGGGGTACTATCAGGAACTGTTTTTT. It specifies CASSGGWGYYQELFF.

This clone showed up just a few times. The chain links TRBV6-5 to TRBJ2-1; 14 nucleotides line up with TRBD2. V lost 2 bases to trimming and J lost 15 bases; unmatched junction nucleotides: 12. This CDR3 is 16 amino acids long. Germline CDR1 MNHEY, CDR2 SVGAGI. This chain's CDR3 is CASSYTTTSGRAPLFF. The CDR3 DNA reads TGTGCCAGCAGTTACACTACGACTAGCGGGAGGGCCCCGTTGTTCTTC.

This clone was counted a few times. The chain carries TRBV7-9 and TRBJ1-5; no firm D call. The CDR3 sequence is 14 residues long. Germline V gene sequence: CDR1 SEHNR, CDR2 FQNEAQ (reference sequence). V shed 4 bases and J shed 8 bases, with 15 bases lying between them. The CDR3 here is CASSSQVEKKPQHF. CDR3 nucleotides: TGTGCCAGCAGCTCCCAGGTTGAGAAGAAGCCCCAGCATTTT.

The gene calls are TRBV5-5 and TRBJ1-5, with 8 bases that match TRBD1. The CDR3 is 16 residues long. V shed 4 bases and J 6 bases; nucleotides not matched to a gene: 12. The germline V gene has CDR1 SGHKS and CDR2 YYEKEE (reference sequence). CDR3 in amino acids: CASSKIGTGEGQPQHF. Here the CDR3 DNA reads TGTGCCAGCAGCAAAATTGGGACAGGCGAAGGTCAGCCCCAGCATTTT.

This sequence joins TRBV7-2 and TRBJ1-3; D gene uncertain. Germline V CDR1 and CDR2: SGHTA, FQGNSA. This CDR3 has 16 residues. Trimming shortened V by 2 bases and J by 3 bases, and 14 bases separated the two germline ends. The CDR3 loop reads CASSLMSRGNGNTIYF. The DNA for the CDR3 is TGTGCCAGCAGCTTAATGTCTCGGGGTAATGGAAACACCATATATTTT.

The chain has TRBV18 and TRBJ1-2; tentative D call: TRBD1 (6 bases). Germline CDR1 and CDR2: KGHSH and LQKENI. V lost 3 bases and J 5 bases, leaving 16 bases between the germline ends. This CDR3 region has 15 residues. The chain's CDR3 is CASSPSQGTVYGYTF. CDR3 DNA: TGTGCCAGCTCACCGTCACAGGGAACGGTGTATGGCTACACCTTC.

The V call is TRBV9, the J call TRBJ2-2, with TRBD1 matching 8 bases. This CDR3 region has 14 residues. J lost 1 base, V lost 6 bases, and 2 bases had no gene match. Germline V gene sequence: CDR1 SGDLS, CDR2 YYNGEE. In DNA form, the CDR3 reads TGTGCCAGCAAGGACAGGGAGAACACCGGGGAGCTGTTTTTT. Amino acids: CASKDRENTGELFF.

This clone has more than one count but fewer than ten. The V call is TRBV7-2, the J call TRBJ1-2; possible D gene TRBD1, 6 bases. Trimming removed 2 bases from V and 4 bases from J, with 8 bases in between. This CDR3 is built from 13 residues. Germline CDR1 reads SGHTA; CDR2 reads FQGNSA. CDR3 DNA: TGTGCCAGCAGCTTAAACAGGGCCTATGGCTACACCTTC. Translation: CASSLNRAYGYTF.

The chain employs TRBV19 and TRBJ1-6; the match to TRBD1 covers 7 bases. Per germline, CDR1 LNHDA and CDR2 SQIVND (reference sequence). The trim removed 6 bases at V and 7 bases at J, leaving 6 bases unmatched. This CDR3 is built from 14 residues. CDR3 amino acids: CASSLGQPNSPLHF. CDR3 DNA sequence: TGTGCCAGTAGCCTGGGACAGCCAAATTCACCCCTCCACTTT.

The chain links TRBV19 to TRBJ1-5; tentatively, D is TRBD1 (5 bases). The CDR3 loop spans 15 amino acids. CDR1 is LNHDA and CDR2 is SQIVND in the germline V gene (reference sequence). The V and J ends lost 5 bases and 0 bases respectively, with 11 bases between them. The CDR3 loop reads CASSPRDYSNQPQHF. CDR3 sequence (DNA): TGTGCCAGTAGTCCCAGGGATTATAGCAATCAGCCCCAGCATTTT.

The chain combines TRBV18 with TRBJ1-5, with 7 positions matching TRBD1. Germline V gene sequence: CDR1 KGHSH, CDR2 LQKENI. This CDR3 comprises 15 residues. V trimming: 8 bases; J trimming: 5 bases; junction bases outside the gene matches: 12. The CDR3 DNA sequence: TGTGCCAGCGCGGAAACAGGGGCATCGCATCAGCCCCAGCATTTT. This sequence encodes CASAETGASHQPQHF. Filled out from reference TRBV18 and TRBJ1-5, the complete variable domain reads NAGVMQNPRHLVRRRGQEARLRCSPMKGHSHVYWYRQLPEEGLKFMVYLQKENIIDESGMPKERFSAEFPKEGPSILRIQQVVRGDSAAYFCASAETGASHQPQHFGDGTRLSIL.

The chain has TRBV15 and TRBJ1-1; D gene uncertain. The CDR3 contains 13 residues. Trimming removed 3 bases at V and 4 bases at J, with 9 bases between. CDR1 is LNHNV, CDR2 YYDKDF, per germline (reference sequence). The CDR3 region is CATSSSRVTEAFF. The CDR3 bases are TGTGCCACCAGCAGCTCACGAGTCACTGAAGCTTTCTTT.

The rearrangement uses TRBV3-1 (or the pseudogene TRBV3-2) and TRBJ2-5; the match to TRBD2 covers 11 bases. V shed 4 bases and J 3 bases; nucleotides not matched to a gene: 7. CDR1 is LGHDT and CDR2 is YNNKEL in the germline V gene (reference sequence). The CDR3 covers 16 residues. DNA for the CDR3: TGTGCCAGCAGCCGATATAAGGGACTAGCGGAAGAGACCCAGTACTTC. It codes for CASSRYKGLAEETQYF.

This chain uses TRBV28 with TRBJ1-3; 8 bases align to TRBD1. Germline loops: CDR1 MDHEN, CDR2 SYDVKM. The CDR3 has 18 amino acids. The junction had 8 bases not matched to a gene; V was cut back by 1 base and J by 0 bases. The DNA for the CDR3 is TGTGCCAGCAGTTTATCCCCGGGACAGGTTCCCTCTGGAAACACCATATATTTT. Translation gives CASSLSPGQVPSGNTIYF.

Only one count was recorded for this clone. V is TRBV7-3 and J is TRBJ2-7; maybe TRBD1 (6 bases). V lost 4 bases, J lost 0 bases, and 7 bases lay in between. This CDR3 is 13 amino acids long. CDR1 and CDR2 (germline): SGHTA, FQGTGA. The CDR3 here is CASSSGASYEQYF. DNA of the CDR3: TGTGCCAGCAGCTCAGGGGCCTCCTACGAGCAGTACTTC.

The rearrangement links TRBV7-2 to TRBJ2-1; tentative D call: TRBD2 (6 bases). Germline V gives CDR1 SGHTA, CDR2 FQGNSA. The CDR3 runs 13 residues. With 1 base removed from V and 12 bases from J, the gap between germline ends came to 13 bases. This CDR3 is CASSLELARRQFF. CDR3 nucleotides: TGTGCCAGCAGCTTAGAGCTAGCGCGACGGCAGTTCTTC.

The rearrangement uses TRBV7-2 and TRBJ2-1; D is unresolved. The CDR3 consists of 16 residues. CDR1 is SGHTA and CDR2 is FQGNSA in the germline V gene. V lost 0 bases, J lost 4 bases, and 13 bases lay in between. Here the CDR3 DNA reads TGTGCCAGCAGCTTAGCTCGCGGAATCCCGTACAATGAGCAGTTCTTC. Protein sequence: CASSLARGIPYNEQFF.

The J gene is TRBJ1-1, the V gene TRBV2; 10 nucleotides align to TRBD1. V shed 10 bases, J shed 5 bases, and the junction held 10 bases outside the gene matches. Germline values: CDR1 SNHLY, CDR2 FYNNEI. CDR3 length: 14 amino acids. The CDR3 is CATSPRDRGTEAFF. Here the CDR3 DNA reads TGTGCCACATCTCCACGGGACAGGGGTACTGAAGCTTTCTTT.

This clone appeared a single time. This chain joins TRBV5-5 and TRBJ1-2; D remains unclear. The CDR3 extends over 15 amino acids. V lost 0 bases and J lost 5, with 14 bases in between. CDR1 is SGHKS, CDR2 YYEKEE, per germline (reference sequence). CDR3 amino acids: CASSLASDGGYGYTF. The CDR3 coding sequence is TGTGCCAGCAGCTTGGCATCGGACGGAGGTTATGGCTACACCTTC.